The 9 T cell receptor beta chains given below trace back to one sample, sequenced in a study of cytotoxic CD8 clonotypes in ibrutinib-treated CLL. Here immunoSEQ multiplex PCR was the method, and the copy in TCRdb shows in-frame clones only, minus some. The table records 160,000 or so clones, roughly 88% of them present only once. Sequencing used PBMCs, obtained at disease progression, from a patient treated with ibrutinib. The receptors stem from a human donor with chronic lymphocytic leukemia.

The rearrangement uses TRBV5-1 and TRBJ2-1, with TRBD2 matching 8 bases. Per the germline V gene, CDR1 is SGHRS and CDR2 is YFSETQ. The CDR3 is 17 amino acids. V lost 4 bases and J lost 6; bases outside the gene matches: 15. CDR3 DNA: TGCGCCAGCAGCCCGACGGCCGGGACTAGATTCGGCAATGAGCAGTTCTTC. It codes for CASSPTAGTRFGNEQFF.

The V and J genes are TRBV6-1 and TRBJ2-7, with 10 bases fitting TRBD2. Germline lookup yields CDR1 MNHNS and CDR2 SASEGT. The CDR3 extends over 15 amino acids. Germline trimming cut 0 bases from V and 4 bases from J; bases unmatched to any gene: 3. In DNA form, the CDR3 reads TGTGCCAGCAGTGAAGCAGGACTAGCGGTTTACGAGCAGTACTTC. Protein product: CASSEAGLAVYEQYF.

This clone was observed a few times. The chain employs TRBV19 and TRBJ1-2; the D is unclear. This CDR3 has 11 amino acids. Trimming removed 9 bases at V and 4 bases at J, with 9 bases between. Looked up from germline, CDR1 is LNHDA and CDR2 is SQIVND (reference sequence). CDR3 protein: CASWVGYGYTF. CDR3 sequence (DNA): TGTGCCAGCTGGGTAGGCTATGGCTACACCTTC.

The rearrangement joins TRBV6-5 to TRBJ1-1; no clear D. This CDR3 contains 14 residues. Germline-derived CDR1 and CDR2 are MNHEY and SVGAGI. Trimming left V 0 bases short and J 4 bases short, with 9 bases between. CDR3 bases: TGTGCCAGCAGTTACTCGAAGGGAAGCACTGAAGCTTTCTTT. Translating gives CASSYSKGSTEAFF.

The rearrangement uses TRBV7-9 and TRBJ2-4; the match to TRBD2 covers 12 bases. In germline, CDR1 is SEHNR, CDR2 FQNEAQ (reference sequence). The CDR3 is 19 residues long. V gave up 4 bases and J gave up 1 base; unmatched junction bases: 11. DNA of the CDR3: TGTGCCAGCAGCTCCCCCGCGCTAGCGGGAGGGCCGGCCAAAAACATTCAGTACTTC. Translating it yields CASSSPALAGGPAKNIQYF.

The V call is TRBV6-5, the J call TRBJ2-1, with 7 positions matching TRBD2. The CDR3 loop spans 15 amino acids. Germline V gene lookup returns CDR1 MNHEY and CDR2 SVGAGI. J lost 2 bases, V lost 8 bases, and 9 bases had no gene match. CDR3 sequence reads: CASESTREAYNEQFF. The CDR3 bases are TGTGCCAGCGAGAGCACCCGGGAGGCCTACAATGAGCAGTTCTTC.

V and J are TRBV5-1 and TRBJ1-3; the D gene is possibly TRBD1 (5 bases). V was cut by 0 bases and J by 0 bases, with 19 bases left in between. This CDR3 contains 19 residues. Germline V gives CDR1 SGHRS, CDR2 YFSETQ. The CDR3 coding sequence is TGCGCCAGCAGCTTGGTTTTTGGGGCAAACGCCAACTCTGGAAACACCATATATTTT. This gives the protein CASSLVFGANANSGNTIYF.

The CDR3 DNA is TGTGCCAGTAGTACCATATGGACCGGGACATCGAACACCGGGGAGCTGTTTTTT. Encoded protein: CASSTIWTGTSNTGELFF. This chain uses TRBV19 with TRBJ2-2; a weak D match, TRBD1 (6 bases). Trimming shortened V by 4 bases and J by 0 bases, and 18 bases separated the two germline ends. CDR3 length equals 18 residues. Germline V CDR1 and CDR2: LNHDA, SQIVND (reference sequence).

This rearrangement joins TRBV11-2 to TRBJ2-7, with D unclear. The CDR3 runs 16 residues. Germline CDR1 SGHAT, CDR2 FQNNGV. V lost 4 bases to trimming and J lost 3 bases, with 19 bases between them. Written as DNA, the CDR3 is TGTGCCAGCAGCTCCCATTTGGTTGAGTGGGGCTACGAGCAGTACTTC. It translates to CASSSHLVEWGYEQYF. Filled out from reference TRBV11-2 and TRBJ2-7, the complete variable domain reads EAGVAQSPRYKIIEKRQSVAFWCNPISGHATLYWYQQILGQGPKLLIQFQNNGVVDDSQLPKDRFSAERLKGVDSTLKIQPAKLEDSAVYLCASSSHLVEWGYEQYFGPGTRLTVT.